This T cell receptor (beta chain) was retrieved from a study of breast tumors, draining lymph nodes, adjacent tissues. This CDR3 comprises 15 residues. Germline V gives CDR1 SGHTA, CDR2 FQGNSA. J gave up 9 bases and V 5 bases, and 15 bases lay outside the gene matches. TCRdb re-called the multiplex PCR reads through MiXCR, storing one row per CDR3 protein. The repertoire holds approximately 52,000 distinct CDR3 sequences, with under 45% as singletons. The sequenced material came from breast tumor tissue. The V call is TRBV7-2, the J call TRBJ2-5, with 7 positions matching TRBD2. This sequence originates from a female donor with breast cancer. Some clones in this sample may be carry-over from other donors' samples. CDR3 residues: CASSLSHRPAGAQYF. CDR3 coding DNA: TGTGCCAGCAGCCTAAGTCATCGACCTGCGGGGGCCCAGTACTTC.